These T cell receptor beta chains were read from a single sample in a study of T cell responses to AZD1222 COVID-19 vaccine. The data were produced by immunoSEQ multiplex PCR, yet TCRdb's version contains in-frame clones alone and is incomplete. Among approximately 69,000 clones listed, 75% to 90% were seen once. This specimen was peripheral blood, taken 28 days after the second AZD1222 dose. Receptor source: an adult who received the AZD1222 COVID-19 vaccine. Both conserved end residues are part of each CDR3. The order of the fields is V gene, D gene, J gene, clone size, CDR3 protein, CDR3 DNA. A D gene is named only where the DNA matches it firmly. Clone size appears in some rows only: once, few, many, or a class for an expanded clone.

V gene: TRBV2
D gene: NA
J gene: TRBJ1-1
clone size: few
CDR3 protein: CASRDGALTEAFF
CDR3 DNA: TGTGCCAGCAGAGACGGGGCTCTGACTGAAGCTTTCTTT

V gene: TRBV10-3
D gene: TRBD1
J gene: TRBJ1-2
clone size: once
CDR3 protein: CAISEASGGSGYTF
CDR3 DNA: TGTGCCATCAGTGAGGCGTCAGGGGGCTCTGGCTACACCTTC

V gene: TRBV5-4
D gene: NA
J gene: TRBJ2-1
clone size: NA
CDR3 protein: CASSDTEYNEQFF
CDR3 DNA: TGTGCCAGCAGCGATACAGAGTACAATGAGCAGTTCTTC

V gene: TRBV4-2
D gene: TRBD2
J gene: TRBJ2-7
clone size: NA
CDR3 protein: CASSQGSGGQSSYEQYF
CDR3 DNA: TGTGCCAGCAGCCAGGGTAGCGGGGGCCAGAGCTCCTACGAGCAGTACTTC

V gene: TRBV7-9
D gene: NA
J gene: TRBJ1-1
clone size: once
CDR3 protein: CASSLDFPGPEAFF
CDR3 DNA: TGTGCCAGCAGCTTAGACTTTCCGGGTCCTGAAGCTTTCTTT

V gene: TRBV29-1
D gene: NA
J gene: TRBJ2-7
clone size: NA
CDR3 protein: CSVYDRYEQYF
CDR3 DNA: TGCAGCGTCTACGACCGGTACGAGCAGTACTTC

V gene: TRBV11-3
D gene: NA
J gene: TRBJ1-3
clone size: NA
CDR3 protein: CASSLGREHSGNTIYF
CDR3 DNA: TGTGCCAGCAGCTTAGGGCGGGAACACTCTGGAAACACCATATATTTT

V gene: TRBV6-5
D gene: TRBD1
J gene: TRBJ1-2
clone size: once
CDR3 protein: CASPGGNKGYTF
CDR3 DNA: TGTGCCAGTCCAGGGGGTAATAAGGGCTACACCTTC

V gene: TRBV3-1/TRBV3-2
D gene: TRBD2
J gene: TRBJ2-3
clone size: NA
CDR3 protein: CASSPGTSGSTFPDTQYF
CDR3 DNA: TGTGCCAGCAGCCCGGGGACTAGCGGGAGTACTTTCCCAGATACGCAGTATTTT

V gene: TRBV28
D gene: NA
J gene: TRBJ2-7
clone size: NA
CDR3 protein: CASRTQGYEQYF
CDR3 DNA: TGTGCCAGCAGGACACAGGGATACGAGCAGTACTTC

V gene: TRBV30
D gene: NA
J gene: TRBJ2-5
clone size: NA
CDR3 protein: CAWKGPGETQYF
CDR3 DNA: TGTGCCTGGAAAGGGCCGGGGGAGACCCAGTACTTC

V gene: TRBV27
D gene: TRBD2
J gene: TRBJ2-7
clone size: NA
CDR3 protein: CASRRQGLAVYEQYF
CDR3 DNA: TGTGCCAGCAGGCGTCAAGGACTAGCGGTCTACGAGCAGTACTTC

V gene: TRBV29-1
D gene: TRBD2
J gene: TRBJ2-5
clone size: NA
CDR3 protein: CSVEGARGAQETQYF
CDR3 DNA: TGCAGCGTTGAAGGGGCGCGGGGGGCCCAAGAGACCCAGTACTTC

V gene: TRBV7-8
D gene: TRBD2
J gene: TRBJ2-5
clone size: once
CDR3 protein: CASSLTRSGGETQYF
CDR3 DNA: TGTGCCAGCAGCTTAACGAGAAGCGGGGGAGAGACCCAGTACTTC

V gene: TRBV4-1
D gene: TRBD2
J gene: TRBJ2-1
clone size: few
CDR3 protein: CASSLAGVEQFF
CDR3 DNA: TGCGCCAGCAGCCTAGCGGGAGTTGAGCAGTTCTTC

V gene: TRBV9
D gene: TRBD2
J gene: TRBJ2-1
clone size: once
CDR3 protein: CASSATSGSYNEQFF
CDR3 DNA: TGTGCCAGCAGCGCGACTAGCGGGTCCTACAATGAGCAGTTCTTC

V gene: TRBV7-9
D gene: NA
J gene: TRBJ2-2
clone size: NA
CDR3 protein: CASSSSLGRTGELFF
CDR3 DNA: TGTGCCAGCAGCTCCTCTCTAGGTCGGACCGGGGAGCTGTTTTTT

V gene: TRBV7-9
D gene: TRBD1
J gene: TRBJ2-7
clone size: NA
CDR3 protein: CASSSRQGPYEQYF
CDR3 DNA: TGTGCCAGCAGCTCCCGACAGGGACCCTACGAGCAGTACTTC

V gene: TRBV29-1
D gene: NA
J gene: TRBJ2-2
clone size: medium-sized
CDR3 protein: CSATRTGAGELFF
CDR3 DNA: TGCAGCGCCACGAGGACGGGGGCCGGGGAGCTGTTTTTT

V gene: TRBV6-5
D gene: NA
J gene: TRBJ1-2
clone size: NA
CDR3 protein: CASSIMNYGYTF
CDR3 DNA: TGTGCCAGCAGTATCATGAACTATGGCTACACCTTC

V gene: TRBV11-2
D gene: NA
J gene: TRBJ1-4
clone size: NA
CDR3 protein: CASSLGSGEKLFF
CDR3 DNA: TGTGCCAGCAGCTTAGGCAGTGGAGAAAAACTGTTTTTT

V gene: TRBV28
D gene: NA
J gene: TRBJ2-3
clone size: few
CDR3 protein: CASSSLGSATDTQYF
CDR3 DNA: TGTGCCAGCAGTTCTCTGGGGTCTGCCACAGATACGCAGTATTTT

V gene: TRBV27
D gene: NA
J gene: TRBJ2-5
clone size: few
CDR3 protein: CASSLWAQETQYF
CDR3 DNA: TGTGCCAGCAGTTTATGGGCCCAAGAGACCCAGTACTTC

V gene: TRBV6-5
D gene: TRBD1
J gene: TRBJ1-5
clone size: NA
CDR3 protein: CASNPPDRGNQPQHF
CDR3 DNA: TGTGCCAGCAACCCCCCGGACAGGGGTAATCAGCCCCAGCATTTT

V gene: TRBV4-2
D gene: TRBD1
J gene: TRBJ1-3
clone size: NA
CDR3 protein: CASSQEVVAGGFRSGNTIYF
CDR3 DNA: TGTGCCAGCAGCCAAGAGGTAGTCGCAGGGGGTTTCAGGTCTGGAAACACCATATATTTT

V gene: TRBV5-1
D gene: TRBD1
J gene: TRBJ1-2
clone size: NA
CDR3 protein: CASSEGQGLGYGYTF
CDR3 DNA: TGCGCCAGCAGCGAGGGACAGGGGTTGGGCTATGGCTACACCTTC

V gene: TRBV3-1/TRBV3-2
D gene: NA
J gene: TRBJ2-7
clone size: NA
CDR3 protein: CASSHSTNGEQYF
CDR3 DNA: TGTGCCAGCAGCCACTCGACCAATGGGGAGCAGTACTTC

V gene: TRBV30
D gene: NA
J gene: TRBJ1-1
clone size: NA
CDR3 protein: CAWSVPGLGRAFF
CDR3 DNA: TGTGCCTGGAGTGTACCTGGGCTCGGGCGGGCTTTCTTT

V gene: TRBV7-8
D gene: NA
J gene: TRBJ1-5
clone size: once
CDR3 protein: CASSTGEVNQPQHF
CDR3 DNA: TGTGCCAGCAGCACCGGGGAGGTGAATCAGCCCCAGCATTTT

V gene: TRBV29-1
D gene: NA
J gene: TRBJ1-1
clone size: NA
CDR3 protein: CSAEGHGNTEAFF
CDR3 DNA: TGCAGCGCCGAGGGACACGGGAACACTGAAGCTTTCTTT

V gene: TRBV6-5
D gene: TRBD1
J gene: TRBJ2-5
clone size: NA
CDR3 protein: CASSSRGPQTQYF
CDR3 DNA: TGTGCCAGCAGTTCCAGGGGGCCCCAGACCCAGTACTTC

V gene: TRBV10-3
D gene: NA
J gene: TRBJ1-2
clone size: few
CDR3 protein: CAISDGNYGYTF
CDR3 DNA: TGTGCCATCAGTGACGGGAACTATGGCTACACCTTC

V gene: TRBV27
D gene: NA
J gene: TRBJ1-2
clone size: few
CDR3 protein: CASSSTGTPNYGYTF
CDR3 DNA: TGTGCCAGCAGTTCTACAGGGACTCCTAACTATGGCTACACCTTC

V gene: TRBV10-1
D gene: TRBD1
J gene: TRBJ1-6
clone size: NA
CDR3 protein: CASPRRGLNSPLHF
CDR3 DNA: TGCGCCAGCCCACGGAGGGGGCTCAATTCACCCCTCCACTTT

V gene: TRBV5-6
D gene: NA
J gene: TRBJ2-1
clone size: NA
CDR3 protein: CASSLRTPISYNEQFF
CDR3 DNA: TGTGCCAGCAGCTTGAGGACACCTATCTCCTACAATGAGCAGTTCTTC

V gene: TRBV5-6
D gene: NA
J gene: TRBJ2-7
clone size: NA
CDR3 protein: CASSWSSYEQYF
CDR3 DNA: TGTGCCAGCAGTTGGAGTTCCTACGAGCAGTACTTC

V gene: TRBV7-9
D gene: TRBD1
J gene: TRBJ1-2
clone size: few
CDR3 protein: CASSPIQGLHGYTF
CDR3 DNA: TGTGCCAGCAGCCCAATACAGGGGCTCCATGGCTACACCTTC

V gene: TRBV5-1
D gene: NA
J gene: TRBJ1-2
clone size: NA
CDR3 protein: CASSWDETGYTF
CDR3 DNA: TGCGCCAGCAGCTGGGACGAGACGGGCTACACCTTC

V gene: TRBV2
D gene: NA
J gene: TRBJ1-2
clone size: NA
CDR3 protein: CASSYRANGYTF
CDR3 DNA: TGTGCCAGCAGTTACAGGGCAAATGGCTACACCTTC

V gene: TRBV7-6
D gene: NA
J gene: TRBJ1-3
clone size: NA
CDR3 protein: CASSLGWRGLSGNTIYF
CDR3 DNA: TGTGCCAGCAGCTTAGGTTGGAGGGGTCTCTCTGGAAACACCATATATTTT

V gene: TRBV11-2
D gene: NA
J gene: TRBJ1-2
clone size: NA
CDR3 protein: CASSLEGAAYGYTF
CDR3 DNA: TGTGCCAGCAGCTTAGAAGGGGCAGCCTATGGCTACACCTTC

V gene: TRBV6-5
D gene: TRBD2
J gene: TRBJ2-7
clone size: few
CDR3 protein: CASTRTSGMGEQYF
CDR3 DNA: TGTGCCAGCACCAGAACTAGCGGAATGGGGGAGCAGTACTTC

V gene: TRBV2
D gene: NA
J gene: TRBJ2-1
clone size: NA
CDR3 protein: CASVRDSLHNEQFF
CDR3 DNA: TGTGCCAGCGTGAGGGACTCACTCCACAATGAGCAGTTCTTC

V gene: TRBV7-2
D gene: NA
J gene: TRBJ2-7
clone size: NA
CDR3 protein: CASSLDKGKRNEQYF
CDR3 DNA: TGTGCCAGCAGCTTAGATAAGGGAAAGCGGAACGAGCAGTACTTC

V gene: TRBV12-3/TRBV12-4
D gene: NA
J gene: TRBJ2-5
clone size: NA
CDR3 protein: CASSRTDETQYF
CDR3 DNA: TGTGCCAGCAGTCGGACAGACGAGACCCAGTACTTC

V gene: TRBV30
D gene: NA
J gene: TRBJ1-2
clone size: many
CDR3 protein: CAWSTGLFYTF
CDR3 DNA: TGTGCCTGGAGTACGGGACTTTTCTACACCTTC

V gene: TRBV11-2
D gene: TRBD1
J gene: TRBJ2-5
clone size: NA
CDR3 protein: CASSFQGAQETQYF
CDR3 DNA: TGTGCCAGCAGCTTCCAGGGGGCTCAAGAGACCCAGTACTTC

V gene: TRBV18
D gene: NA
J gene: TRBJ1-4
clone size: NA
CDR3 protein: CASSPDRGGGNEKLFF
CDR3 DNA: TGTGCCAGCTCACCGGACAGAGGAGGGGGTAATGAAAAACTGTTTTTT

V gene: TRBV5-1
D gene: TRBD1
J gene: TRBJ2-7
clone size: NA
CDR3 protein: CASSVPGGIYEQYF
CDR3 DNA: TGCGCCAGCAGCGTACCAGGGGGAATCTACGAGCAGTACTTC

V gene: TRBV25-1
D gene: NA
J gene: TRBJ1-1
clone size: few
CDR3 protein: CASSEEGATGNTEAFF
CDR3 DNA: TGTGCCAGCAGTGAAGAAGGGGCGACCGGGAACACTGAAGCTTTCTTT

V gene: TRBV19
D gene: NA
J gene: TRBJ1-5
clone size: NA
CDR3 protein: CAIPYGTLNQPQHF
CDR3 DNA: TGTGCCATCCCCTACGGGACACTCAATCAGCCCCAGCATTTT

V gene: TRBV19
D gene: NA
J gene: TRBJ1-1
clone size: NA
CDR3 protein: CASSIGVGKGSEAFF
CDR3 DNA: TGTGCCAGTAGTATAGGTGTGGGGAAGGGCTCTGAAGCTTTCTTT

V gene: TRBV29-1
D gene: TRBD1
J gene: TRBJ1-2
clone size: NA
CDR3 protein: CSVNRDRGNYGYTF
CDR3 DNA: TGCAGCGTTAATAGGGACAGGGGTAACTATGGCTACACCTTC

V gene: TRBV5-8
D gene: NA
J gene: TRBJ2-1
clone size: NA
CDR3 protein: CASSLGVARNNEQFF
CDR3 DNA: TGTGCCAGCAGCTTGGGGGTAGCTAGGAACAATGAGCAGTTCTTC

V gene: TRBV6-6
D gene: NA
J gene: TRBJ1-6
clone size: NA
CDR3 protein: CASRAGNSPLHF
CDR3 DNA: TGTGCCAGCAGGGCGGGAAATTCACCCCTCCACTTT

V gene: TRBV18
D gene: NA
J gene: TRBJ2-5
clone size: NA
CDR3 protein: CASSLTGAQETQYF
CDR3 DNA: TGTGCCAGCTCACTTACAGGCGCCCAAGAGACCCAGTACTTC

V gene: TRBV5-1
D gene: NA
J gene: TRBJ2-3
clone size: NA
CDR3 protein: CASSLEDTQYF
CDR3 DNA: TGCGCCAGCAGCTTGGAAGATACGCAGTATTTT

V gene: TRBV19
D gene: NA
J gene: TRBJ1-1
clone size: NA
CDR3 protein: CASSYDRDSFAFF
CDR3 DNA: TGTGCCAGTAGTTACGACCGAGACAGTTTTGCTTTCTTT

V gene: TRBV19
D gene: TRBD1
J gene: TRBJ2-3
clone size: NA
CDR3 protein: CASSMDRGADTQYF
CDR3 DNA: TGTGCCAGTAGTATGGACAGGGGGGCAGATACGCAGTATTTT

V gene: TRBV25-1
D gene: TRBD2
J gene: TRBJ2-7
clone size: once
CDR3 protein: CASLLRGGPVYEQYF
CDR3 DNA: TGTGCCAGCCTTCTTCGGGGGGGGCCGGTCTACGAGCAGTACTTC